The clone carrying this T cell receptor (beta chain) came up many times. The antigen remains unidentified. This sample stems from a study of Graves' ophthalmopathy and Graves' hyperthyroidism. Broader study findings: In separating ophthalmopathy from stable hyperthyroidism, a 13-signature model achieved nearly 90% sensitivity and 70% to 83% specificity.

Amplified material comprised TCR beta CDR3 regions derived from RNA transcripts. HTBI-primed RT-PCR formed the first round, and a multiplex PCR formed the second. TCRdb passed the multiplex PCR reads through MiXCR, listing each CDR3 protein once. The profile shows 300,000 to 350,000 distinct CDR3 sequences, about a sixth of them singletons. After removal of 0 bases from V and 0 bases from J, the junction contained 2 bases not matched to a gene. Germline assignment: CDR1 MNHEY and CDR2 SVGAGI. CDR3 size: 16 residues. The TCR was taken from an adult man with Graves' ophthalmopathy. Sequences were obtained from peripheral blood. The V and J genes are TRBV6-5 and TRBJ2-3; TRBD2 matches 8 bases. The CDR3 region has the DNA TGTGCCAGCAGTTACTCGGGACTAGGAAGCACAGATACGCAGTATTTT. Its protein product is CASSYSGLGSTDTQYF.